This T cell receptor beta chain originates from a study of blood T cells in healthy people across ages. Study background: Through template switching, about one barcoded beta molecule was captured per two T cells, as measured in model experiments.

Primers used in a second PCR of roughly 7 to 12 cycles were a sample-barcoded 5' primer and a J-beta primer mix. MiXCR was run by TCRdb on the 5' RACE reads, yielding one entry per CDR3 protein. The sample consists of about a million distinct CDR3 sequences, 51% of them appearing once. This clonotype was picked up one time. The germline gives CDR1 SEHNR, CDR2 FQNEAQ (reference sequence). Trimming cost V 5 bases and J 5 bases, with 15 bases left between them. This CDR3 has 14 amino acids. The source is a woman aged 60-75 years in good health. The chain employs TRBV7-9 and TRBJ1-2, with TRBD1 as a possible D gene (5 bases). The material sequenced was blood. As DNA, the CDR3 is TGTGCCAGCAGCCAACCGGGACGGGATTATGGCTACACCTTC. As protein: CASSQPGRDYGYTF.